These 12 T cell receptor beta chains originate from one sample sequenced in a study of cytomegalovirus exposure and HLA in healthy donors. PCR amplification relied on 60 Vbeta primers (plus 13 Jbeta primers). TCRdb keeps only in-frame clones here, not all; method: immunoSEQ multiplex PCR. Of 75,000 to 95,000 clones in the sample, 63% are singletons; the top ten hold around 6.5%. The sequenced sample was PBMCs. The receptors originated from a woman aged 25 to 45 in good health and CMV-seronegative.

This clone was recorded a few times. The chain combines TRBV2 with TRBJ2-2; D gene unclear. This CDR3 is 13 amino acids long. Germline V gene lookup returns CDR1 SNHLY and CDR2 FYNNEI. Trimming pared 3 bases from V and 7 bases from J, leaving 9 bases between. The CDR3 nucleotides read TGTGCCAGCAGTGATTATACTATCGGGGAGCTGTTTTTT. Its translation is CASSDYTIGELFF. The complete variable domain, with remaining parts taken from reference TRBV2 and TRBJ2-2, reads EPEVTQTPSHQVTQMGQEVILRCVPISNHLYFYWYRQILGQKVEFLVSFYNNEISEKSEIFDDQFSVERPDGSNFTLKIRSTKLEDSAMYFCASSDYTIGELFFGEGSRLTVL.

The V call is TRBV14, the J call TRBJ2-6; 9 bases match TRBD1. V trimming: 3 bases; J trimming: 14 bases; junction bases outside the gene matches: 14. The CDR3 is 16 amino acids. In germline, CDR1 is SGHDN, CDR2 FVKESK. CDR3 nucleotides: TGTGCCAGCAGCCAGCGGGTGTGGGGACAGGGTAACATCCTGACTTTC. Residues: CASSQRVWGQGNILTF.

The rearrangement joins TRBV6-5 to TRBJ2-7, with D perhaps TRBD1 (6 bases). The CDR3 has 12 residues. Germline CDR1 and CDR2: MNHEY and SVGAGI. Trimming took off 5 bases at V and 5 bases at J, with 10 bases between the two ends. For the CDR3, the DNA is TGTGCCAGCAGTCGACAGGCTAACGAGCAGTACTTC. It encodes CASSRQANEQYF.

The chain combines TRBV30 with TRBJ1-2; D unresolved. Germline CDR1 and CDR2: GTSNPN and SVGIG (reference sequence). Trimming removed 2 bases at V and 5 bases at J, with 18 bases between. This CDR3 region has 15 residues. The CDR3 here is CAWSPLLSGLYGYTF. CDR3 sequence (DNA): TGTGCCTGGAGTCCCCTCCTGTCGGGGTTATATGGCTACACCTTC.

V gene TRBV4-2 combines with J gene TRBJ2-2, with D perhaps matching TRBD1 (7 bases). Trimming took off 1 base at V and 2 bases at J, with 20 bases between the two ends. CDR1 and CDR2 from the germline V gene are LGHNA and YNFKEQ. CDR3 length equals 19 residues. CDR3 sequence: CASSQVRGRDLQNTGELFF. The CDR3 DNA is TGTGCCAGCAGCCAAGTGAGGGGGCGGGACCTGCAAAACACCGGGGAGCTGTTTTTT.

This clone was seen a few times. V and J are TRBV29-1 and TRBJ2-7, with D perhaps TRBD2 (7 bases). There are 13 residues in the CDR3. Between the trimmed V and J ends, which lost 7 bases and 7 bases, there was a span of 20 bases. Germline CDR1 SQVTM, CDR2 ANQGSEA. DNA of the CDR3: TGCAGCGCCGGAAGCGGGGAAGGGGGAGAGCAGTACTTC. It translates to CSAGSGEGGEQYF.

This clone was recorded a few times. The CDR3, as DNA: TGTGCCTGGGGACTAGCGGGGACCTACGAGCAGTACTTC. It yields the protein CAWGLAGTYEQYF. This chain connects TRBV30 to TRBJ2-5; 12 nucleotides align to TRBD2. The DNA matches TRBJ2-7 better at its end, which makes the J call doubtful. This CDR3 spans 13 amino acids. CDR1 is GTSNPN and CDR2 is SVGIG in the germline V gene (reference sequence).

The chain recombines TRBV19 with TRBJ1-1; the match to TRBD1 covers 7 bases. The CDR3 is made up of 13 amino acids. Germline CDR1 reads LNHDA; CDR2 reads SQIVND (reference sequence). The V and J ends lost 7 bases and 3 bases, in that order; junction bases with no gene match: 5. This CDR3 reads CASNPTGYTEAFF. CDR3 in DNA: TGTGCCAGTAACCCGACAGGGTACACTGAAGCTTTCTTT.

The chain recombines TRBV2 with TRBJ1-2; weak D call: TRBD1 (6 bases). CDR1 and CDR2 (germline): SNHLY, FYNNEI. The length of the CDR3 is 14 residues. V was trimmed by 0 bases and J by 5 bases, leaving 10 bases between them. The CDR3: CASSEAGTFYGYTF. The CDR3 DNA reads as TGTGCCAGCAGTGAAGCGGGGACATTTTATGGCTACACCTTC.

V and J are TRBV28 and TRBJ1-4; weak D call: TRBD1 (5 bases). The CDR3 spans 14 residues. The V end lost 7 bases, the J end lost 5 bases, and 14 bases lay between the germline ends. From germline, CDR1 is MDHEN and CDR2 SYDVKM. The DNA of the CDR3 is TGTGCCAGCAATGGGGCAGACGGAAATGAAAAACTGTTTTTT. It translates to CASNGADGNEKLFF.

This chain links TRBV28 with TRBJ1-1, with D possibly matching TRBD1 (5 bases). Germline assignment: CDR1 MDHEN and CDR2 SYDVKM. Trimming removed 3 bases from V and 0 bases from J, with 14 bases in between. The CDR3 spans 16 residues. CDR3 DNA: TGTGCCAGCAGTTTTGAGAGGACAACTATGAACACTGAAGCTTTCTTT. Its translation is CASSFERTTMNTEAFF.

The CDR3 sequence is CASSPLSTQYF. The CDR3, as DNA: TGTGCCAGCAGCCCTCTGTCGACCCAGTACTTC. The chain joins TRBV7-2 to TRBJ2-5, with D unresolved. CDR1 SGHTA and CDR2 FQGNSA come from the germline V gene. Trimming stripped 5 bases from V and 7 bases from J, with 8 bases between. The CDR3 consists of 11 residues.